The 27 T cell receptor beta chains below were found in one sample sequenced in a study of lymphopenia after photon versus proton radiotherapy. Profiling relied on immunoSEQ multiplex PCR, and the TCRdb table lists in-frame clones only, not all of them. The data contain around 20,000 clones, around nine tenths of them seen just once; the ten biggest clones take up about 5.7%. Sequenced here: peripheral blood, sampled from a patient treated with photon-based radiotherapy. Every receptor here comes from a man between 60 and 75 years old with pancreatic cancer.

This sequence joins TRBV19 and TRBJ1-6, with D hard to call. CDR1 is LNHDA and CDR2 is SQIVND in the germline V gene (reference sequence). Trimming shortened V by 7 bases and J by 10 bases, and 11 bases separated the two germline ends. CDR3 size: 12 residues. The CDR3 loop is CASTDKVSPLHF. In nucleotides, the CDR3 is TGTGCCAGTACCGATAAGGTCTCACCCCTCCACTTT.

This clone was observed a few times. The genes are TRBV5-8 and TRBJ1-5, with D hard to call. Per germline, CDR1 SGHTS and CDR2 YDEGEE. Deletions cut 2 bases from V and 9 bases from J, with 9 bases between. The CDR3 length is 12 residues. The DNA of the CDR3 is TGTGCCAGCAGCTTATTAGGGCGGCCCCAGCATTTT. Protein sequence: CASSLLGRPQHF.

The chain combines TRBV5-4 with TRBJ1-1; TRBD1 is a possible D gene (6 bases). Trimming took 0 bases from V and 4 from J, leaving 10 bases between them. CDR3 length: 14 amino acids. Germline V gene lookup returns CDR1 SGHNT and CDR2 YYREEE (reference sequence). The DNA for the CDR3 is TGTGCCAGCAGCTTGGCGACAGGTCGCACTGAAGCTTTCTTT. This codes for CASSLATGRTEAFF.

This chain links TRBV18 with TRBJ2-3; 8 positions match TRBD1. V trimming: 2 bases; J trimming: 3 bases; junction bases outside the gene matches: 4. CDR3 length equals 15 residues. Germline V gene sequence: CDR1 KGHSH, CDR2 LQKENI. Written as DNA, the CDR3 is TGTGCCAGCTCACCAAATACAGGGGGTACAGATACGCAGTATTTT. Its protein is CASSPNTGGTDTQYF.

V usage is TRBV10-1 and J usage is TRBJ2-3; no clear D. With 2 bases removed from V and 6 bases from J, the gap between germline ends came to 9 bases. CDR3 length: 13 residues. Germline-derived CDR1 and CDR2 are WNHNN and SYGVQD (reference sequence). The CDR3 protein is CASSEPADDTQYF. The CDR3 DNA reads TGCGCCAGCAGTGAGCCCGCAGACGATACGCAGTATTTT.

CDR3 DNA: TGTGCCAGCAGTGCTAGGGGGCGGGGGATGAGCGAGCAGTACTTC. Amino acid sequence: CASSARGRGMSEQYF. The chain links TRBV6-5 to TRBJ2-7; D may correspond to TRBD1 or TRBD2 (7 bases each). The CDR3 loop spans 15 amino acids. Germline CDR1 and CDR2: MNHEY and SVGAGI. V was trimmed by 5 bases and J by 6 bases, leaving 20 bases between them.

CDR3 sequence: CASSQDRRGPYNEQFF. The CDR3 nucleotides are TGTGCCAGCAGCCAAGATCGGCGGGGGCCGTACAATGAGCAGTTCTTC. The chain employs TRBV14 and TRBJ2-1; possible D gene TRBD2, 7 bases. This CDR3 region has 16 residues. CDR1 SGHDN and CDR2 FVKESK come from the germline V gene. Trimming left V 0 bases short and J 4 bases short, with 13 bases between.

The rearrangement links TRBV4-2 to TRBJ2-7; TRBD2 aligns across 7 bases. Germline V gene lookup returns CDR1 LGHNA and CDR2 YNFKEQ. Trimming removed 0 bases from V and 0 bases from J; junction bases left unmatched: 8. The CDR3 extends over 17 amino acids. The CDR3 coding sequence is TGTGCCAGCAGCCAAGAGGCTAGCGGCGGGAGCTCCTACGAGCAGTACTTC. Protein: CASSQEASGGSSYEQYF.

This clone was observed a single time. The rearrangement links TRBV7-9 to TRBJ2-3, with D perhaps matching TRBD1 (6 bases). The CDR3 is made up of 14 amino acids. V was trimmed by 5 bases and J by 2 bases, leaving 11 bases between them. The V gene's germline CDR1 is SEHNR and CDR2 FQNEAQ (reference sequence). This CDR3 reads CASSTGFFTDTQYF. The CDR3 bases are TGTGCCAGCAGCACAGGGTTTTTCACAGATACGCAGTATTTT. The entire variable domain, with the rest obtained from reference TRBV7-9 and TRBJ2-3, is as follows: DTGVSQNPRHKITKRGQNVTFRCDPISEHNRLYWYRQTLGQGPEFLTYFQNEAQLEKSRLLSDRFSAERPKGSFSTLEIQRTEQGDSAMYLCASSTGFFTDTQYFGPGTRLTVL.

The V and J genes are TRBV11-2 and TRBJ1-5; D gene uncertain. The ends were cut back, 5 bases at V and 3 bases at J, with 23 bases in the middle. Germline-derived CDR1 and CDR2 are SGHAT and FQNNGV. CDR3 length: 18 amino acids. DNA of the CDR3: TGTGCCAGCAGCCCAGGTTTTGGCAGCCAAACTTACAATCAGCCCCAGCATTTT. Translating it yields CASSPGFGSQTYNQPQHF.

The table lists this clone with a few counts. The V and J genes are TRBV5-1 and TRBJ1-2, with a possible D match to TRBD1 (5 bases). This CDR3 comprises 13 residues. The V gene lost 1 base and the J gene lost 8 bases, with 12 bases spanning the gap. Germline V gives CDR1 SGHRS, CDR2 YFSETQ. CDR3 sequence: CASSLLGDVGYTF. CDR3 sequence (DNA): TGCGCCAGCAGCTTGTTAGGGGACGTCGGCTACACCTTC. The full variable domain, rest sourced from reference TRBV5-1 and TRBJ1-2, is KAGVTQTPRYLIKTRGQQVTLSCSPISGHRSVSWYQQTPGQGLQFLFEYFSETQRNKGNFPGRFSGRQFSNSRSEMNVSTLELGDSALYLCASSLLGDVGYTFGSGTRLTVV.

The chain joins TRBV18 to TRBJ1-2; a weak D match, TRBD1 (5 bases). CDR3 size: 14 residues. CDR1 is KGHSH and CDR2 is LQKENI in the germline V gene. V was trimmed by 3 bases and J by 0 bases, leaving 8 bases between them. Written as DNA, the CDR3 is TGTGCCAGCTCACCCGCGACAGCTAACTATGGCTACACCTTC. Amino acid sequence: CASSPATANYGYTF.

This chain connects TRBV4-1 to TRBJ1-6; perhaps TRBD1 as D (6 bases). CDR3 length equals 15 residues. The germline V and J ends were trimmed by 5 bases and 3 bases, with 11 bases remaining between them. CDR1 and CDR2 from the germline V gene are MGHRA and YSYEKL. CDR3 region: CASSARGSYNSPLHF. As DNA, the CDR3 is TGCGCCAGCAGCGCCAGGGGCAGCTATAATTCACCCCTCCACTTT.

The J gene is TRBJ2-7, the V gene TRBV19, with 7 bases aligning to TRBD1. The CDR3 consists of 13 residues. V lost 4 bases to trimming and J lost 2 bases; unmatched junction nucleotides: 2. Germline V gene sequence: CDR1 LNHDA, CDR2 SQIVND (reference sequence). The CDR3 bases are TGTGCCAGTAGTAGGGACAGCACCTACGAGCAGTACTTC. It yields the protein CASSRDSTYEQYF.

The gene calls are TRBV5-1 and TRBJ2-5; the D gene could be TRBD1 or TRBD2 (6 bases each). V shed 3 bases and J shed 4 bases, with 13 bases lying between them. The CDR3 spans 14 residues. Germline values: CDR1 SGHRS, CDR2 YFSETQ. The CDR3, as DNA: TGCGCCAGCAGCTGGGGGGACATGTCAGAGACCCAGTACTTC. It encodes CASSWGDMSETQYF.

The chain uses TRBV5-1 and TRBJ1-1, with D unresolved. From germline, CDR1 is SGHRS and CDR2 YFSETQ. The length of the CDR3 is 13 residues. V gave up 4 bases and J gave up 1 base, with 8 bases separating them. The DNA of the CDR3 is TGCGCCAGCAGCCAGGACGGGAACACTGAAGCTTTCTTT. Translated, it gives CASSQDGNTEAFF.

The chain couples TRBV11-2 to TRBJ1-4, with TRBD1 as a possible D gene (5 bases). V was shortened by 8 bases and J by 9 bases, with 13 bases between the two germline ends. CDR1 is SGHAT and CDR2 is FQNNGV in the germline V gene. The CDR3 runs 12 residues. CDR3 sequence (DNA): TGTGCCAGCGGGAGGGGAGAACAAAAACTGTTTTTT. It codes for CASGRGEQKLFF. The full variable domain, its missing parts supplied by reference TRBV11-2 and TRBJ1-4, is EAGVAQSPRYKIIEKRQSVAFWCNPISGHATLYWYQQILGQGPKLLIQFQNNGVVDDSQLPKDRFSAERLKGVDSTLKIQPAKLEDSAVYLCASGRGEQKLFFGSGTQLSVL.

This clone was detected only a few times. The chain links TRBV5-1 to TRBJ2-7; tentative D call: TRBD2 (5 bases). CDR1 SGHRS and CDR2 YFSETQ come from the germline V gene. The CDR3 is 13 residues long. Trimming shortened V by 1 base and J by 4 bases, and 9 bases separated the two germline ends. The CDR3 nucleotides are TGCGCCAGCAGCTTGTTGGGAGAGTACGAGCAGTACTTC. Translated, it gives CASSLLGEYEQYF. The complete variable domain, with remaining parts taken from reference TRBV5-1 and TRBJ2-7, reads KAGVTQTPRYLIKTRGQQVTLSCSPISGHRSVSWYQQTPGQGLQFLFEYFSETQRNKGNFPGRFSGRQFSNSRSEMNVSTLELGDSALYLCASSLLGEYEQYFGPGTRLTVT.

The chain's CDR3 is CASRFKDRPNNEQFF. CDR3 DNA: TGTGCCAGCCGGTTCAAGGACAGGCCAAACAATGAGCAGTTCTTC. This rearrangement joins TRBV6-1 to TRBJ2-1; TRBD1 matches 7 bases. This CDR3 has 15 residues. The germline V gene has CDR1 MNHNS and CDR2 SASEGT. J gave up 5 bases and V 8 bases, and 12 bases lay outside the gene matches.

The chain is built from TRBV13 and TRBJ1-1; perhaps TRBD1 as D (5 bases). Germline V lookup: CDR1 PRHDT, CDR2 FYEKMQ (reference sequence). V was clipped by 5 bases and J by 4 bases, with 14 bases between them. This CDR3 has 14 amino acids. CDR3 in amino acids: CASSPREWVTEAFF. The CDR3 bases are TGTGCCAGCAGCCCCAGGGAATGGGTCACTGAAGCTTTCTTT.

V gene TRBV7-3 combines with J gene TRBJ2-5; 9 bases fit TRBD2. This CDR3 has 16 residues. The trim removed 2 bases at V and 1 base at J, leaving 5 bases unmatched. The V gene's germline CDR1 is SGHTA and CDR2 FQGTGA. CDR3 DNA sequence: TGTGCCAGCAGCTTAGTTGGGACTAGCTTCCAAGAGACCCAGTACTTC. Translation: CASSLVGTSFQETQYF. Full variable domain (rest looked up from reference TRBV7-3 and TRBJ2-5): GAGVSQTPSNKVTEKGKYVELRCDPISGHTALYWYRQSLGQGPEFLIYFQGTGAADDSGLPNDRFFAVRPEGSVSTLKIQRTERGDSAVYLCASSLVGTSFQETQYFGPGTRLLVL.

This CDR3 reads CAIGERDRASGNTIYF. The CDR3 DNA reads TGTGCCATCGGGGAGAGAGACAGGGCCTCTGGAAACACCATATATTTT. The V and J genes are TRBV10-3 and TRBJ1-3; 7 nucleotides match TRBD1. Germline CDR1 and CDR2: ENHRY and SYGVKD. The V segment lost 8 bases and the J segment 0 bases; nucleotides outside the gene matches: 10. The CDR3 covers 16 residues.

This chain uses TRBV7-9 with TRBJ1-3, with a possible D match to TRBD1 (5 bases). CDR1 SEHNR and CDR2 FQNEAQ come from the germline V gene (reference sequence). Trimming left V 5 bases short and J 0 bases short, with 20 bases between. CDR3 size: 18 residues. The CDR3 protein is CASSGYYAGFSSGNTIYF. CDR3 DNA sequence: TGTGCCAGCAGCGGATACTACGCAGGGTTCAGCTCTGGAAACACCATATATTTT.

The chain links TRBV6-1 to TRBJ1-5; D unresolved. Trimming left V 2 bases short and J 0 bases short, with 2 bases between. From germline, CDR1 is MNHNS and CDR2 SASEGT. The CDR3 is made up of 13 amino acids. CDR3 amino acids: CASSELSNQPQHF. CDR3 bases: TGTGCCAGCAGTGAACTTAGCAATCAGCCCCAGCATTTT.

This clone was recorded a few times. The chain recombines TRBV7-9 with TRBJ2-5, with TRBD2 identical over 12 bases. Germline V gene sequence: CDR1 SEHNR, CDR2 FQNEAQ (reference sequence). This CDR3 comprises 15 residues. V lost 2 bases and J lost 3; bases outside the gene matches: 1. The CDR3 reads CASSLRLAGEETQYF. In nucleotides, the CDR3 is TGTGCCAGCAGCTTAAGACTAGCGGGGGAAGAGACCCAGTACTTC.

J is TRBJ2-6 and V is TRBV19, with 12 bases fitting TRBD1. V gave up 6 bases and J gave up 2 bases; unmatched junction bases: 5. The germline CDR1 and CDR2 sequences are LNHDA and SQIVND (reference sequence). The CDR3 has 17 residues. Here the CDR3 DNA reads TGTGCCAGTAGCCCGGGACAGGGGGCGCCTGGGGCCAACGTCCTGACTTTC. As protein: CASSPGQGAPGANVLTF.

The rearrangement links TRBV2 to TRBJ1-3; 8 bases are shared with TRBD1. The CDR3 consists of 16 residues. Germline V lookup: CDR1 SNHLY, CDR2 FYNNEI. J gave up 0 bases and V 6 bases, and 7 bases lay outside the gene matches. CDR3 in amino acids: CASREWTGRSGNTIYF. The CDR3 nucleotides are TGTGCCAGCAGGGAGTGGACAGGGCGCTCTGGAAACACCATATATTTT.